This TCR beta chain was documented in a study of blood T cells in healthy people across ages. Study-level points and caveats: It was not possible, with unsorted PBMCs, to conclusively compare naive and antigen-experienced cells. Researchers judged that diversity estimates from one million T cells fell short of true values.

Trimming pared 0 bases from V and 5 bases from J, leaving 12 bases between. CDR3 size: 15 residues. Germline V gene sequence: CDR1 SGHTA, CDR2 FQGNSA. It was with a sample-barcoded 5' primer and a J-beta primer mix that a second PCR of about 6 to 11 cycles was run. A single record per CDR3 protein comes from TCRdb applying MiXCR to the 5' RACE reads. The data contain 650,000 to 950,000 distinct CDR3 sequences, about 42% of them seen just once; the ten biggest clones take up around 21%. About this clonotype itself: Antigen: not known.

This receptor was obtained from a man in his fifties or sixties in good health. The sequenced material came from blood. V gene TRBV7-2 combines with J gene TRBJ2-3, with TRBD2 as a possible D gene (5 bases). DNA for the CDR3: TGTGCCAGCAGCTTAGCGCTTTCGGCGGGAGATACGCAGTATTTT. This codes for CASSLALSAGDTQYF.